The subject of this entry is one TCR beta chain. Seattle researchers signed up patients amid active infection and tracked them longitudinally. Looked up from germline, CDR1 is LNHDA and CDR2 is SQIVND (reference sequence). The ends lost 5 bases at V and 4 bases at J; junction bases unmatched: 6. CDR3 size: 15 residues. The data are from a study of blood T cell repertoires in COVID-19. Sequencing was performed with immunoSEQ multiplex PCR; in TCRdb, only in-frame clones are kept and a portion is missing. The sample includes approximately 78,000 clones, approximately 93% seen only once; the top ten take just over 2.5%.

The receptor was isolated from a man in his fifties or sixties with COVID-19, enrolled during active disease. V gene TRBV19 combines with J gene TRBJ2-2, with 8 nucleotides matching TRBD2. The sample consisted of peripheral blood. The DNA of the CDR3 is TGTGCCAGTAGTGGGAACGGGAGGGCCACCGGGGAGCTGTTTTTT. Its protein is CASSGNGRATGELFF.